This T cell receptor beta chain was sequenced for a study of T-cell reconstitution after alpha-beta-depleted transplantation in children. General study findings and limits: T-cell numbers and diversity one year post-transplant derived largely from freshly generated T cells. Some patients' high day-60 TCRbeta diversity was attributed to recipient cells surviving conditioning. As was reported, about two months after transplant, alpha-beta T cells came from several hundred expanded graft clones.

A TCRbeta library incorporating unique molecular identifiers was prepared. TCRdb re-called the PCR reads with MiXCR, one entry per CDR3 protein. The sample includes about 200,000 distinct CDR3 sequences, around 7.7% of them seen just once. CDR3 size: 16 residues. Trimming left V 1 base short and J 6 bases short, with 19 bases between. Germline V gene lookup returns CDR1 SGHTA and CDR2 FQGNSA. This clonotype was picked up a small number of times. Its antigen is unidentified. The source material was PBMCs, mostly from graft donor cells, sampled 360 days after TCRalphabeta/CD19-depleted stem cell transplant. The V gene is TRBV7-2, the J gene TRBJ2-7, with D possibly matching TRBD2 (5 bases). The receptor was isolated from a male patient under 10 years old who had a stem cell transplant for acute myeloid leukemia, so the T cells may come from the graft donor. The CDR3 DNA reads as TGTGCCAGCAGCTTAGGGGCGCGGGCGGCCCTATCCGAGCAGTACTTC. As protein: CASSLGARAALSEQYF.